The 15 T cell receptor beta chains presented below share a single source sample, sequenced in a study of early T cells in non-severe SARS-CoV-2 infection. A single record per CDR3 protein comes from TCRdb applying MiXCR to the 5' RACE reads. Seen here are about 48,000 distinct CDR3 sequences, 6.5% to 9.5% observed once, and the top ten hold 5% to 6.5%. Specimen: whole blood. Receptor source: an adult who was a healthcare worker with PCR-confirmed SARS-CoV-2 infection or an uninfected control (not recorded which).

This clonotype was recorded many times. The rearrangement joins TRBV7-2 to TRBJ1-1; TRBD1 matches 9 bases. With 4 bases clipped from V and 2 bases from J, the junction kept 5 bases outside the gene matches. The germline CDR1 and CDR2 sequences are SGHTA and FQGNSA. The CDR3 runs to 15 residues. CDR3 nucleotide sequence: TGTGCCAGCAGCTCTCGTACAGGGGGCAACACTGAAGCTTTCTTT. Encoded protein: CASSSRTGGNTEAFF.

The rearrangement uses TRBV14 and TRBJ2-3, with 9 nucleotides matching TRBD1. V shed 1 base, J shed 5 bases, and the junction held 7 bases outside the gene matches. This CDR3 has 16 residues. CDR1 is SGHDN, CDR2 FVKESK, per germline. The CDR3, as DNA: TGTGCCAGCAGCCAAGCTCGACAGGGGGTAGAAGATACGCAGTATTTT. Amino acid sequence: CASSQARQGVEDTQYF.

The chain couples TRBV11-2 to TRBJ2-7; 9 bases line up with TRBD2. In germline, CDR1 is SGHAT, CDR2 FQNNGV. The CDR3 length is 16 residues. J gave up 0 bases and V 4 bases, and 7 bases lay outside the gene matches. The CDR3 is CASSSPGSGGSYEQYF. The CDR3 nucleotides are TGTGCCAGCAGCTCACCTGGTAGCGGGGGCTCCTACGAGCAGTACTTC.

J is TRBJ2-7 and V is TRBV5-1; D gene unclear. Germline loops: CDR1 SGHRS, CDR2 YFSETQ. This CDR3 is 14 amino acids long. Trimming removed 4 bases at V and 1 base at J, with 12 bases between. The CDR3 spells CASSGEAGSYEQYF. CDR3 coding DNA: TGCGCCAGCAGCGGAGAGGCAGGTTCCTACGAGCAGTACTTC.

This clonotype was observed a handful of times. The chain links TRBV7-2 to TRBJ1-1; D uncertain. Germline CDR1 is SGHTA and CDR2 is FQGNSA. The CDR3 runs 13 residues. Trimming left V 6 bases short and J 0 bases short, with 8 bases between. CDR3 DNA sequence: TGTGCCAGCAGGACACTATTGAACACTGAAGCTTTCTTT. Translation gives CASRTLLNTEAFF.

This clonotype has a count of ten or more. The V gene is TRBV5-4, the J gene TRBJ2-3, with a tentative D call TRBD1 (5 bases). This CDR3 is 12 amino acids long. Trimming shortened V by 2 bases and J by 7 bases, and 8 bases separated the two germline ends. Germline V gene data show CDR1 as SGHNT and CDR2 as YYREEE (reference sequence). The CDR3, as DNA: TGTGCCAGCAGCTTAGGGGTTAATACGCAGTATTTT. The encoded protein is CASSLGVNTQYF.

Here the CDR3 DNA reads TGTGCCAGCGGACGGGAAGAAGCTTTCTTT. This sequence encodes CASGREEAFF. The rearrangement links TRBV6-1 to TRBJ1-1; no clear D gene. Germline V lookup: CDR1 MNHNS, CDR2 SASEGT. This CDR3 has 10 residues. V lost 8 bases and J 8 bases, leaving 9 bases between the germline ends.

CDR3 sequence reads: CASSLDRGRGYGYTF. The CDR3 bases are TGTGCCAGCAGCTTGGACAGGGGGCGAGGCTATGGCTACACCTTC. V gene TRBV5-5 combines with J gene TRBJ1-2; TRBD1 agrees at 9 bases. CDR3 size: 15 residues. Germline CDR1 and CDR2: SGHKS and YYEKEE (reference sequence). Trimming removed 0 bases from V and 4 bases from J; junction bases left unmatched: 4.

This clonotype was seen repeatedly, ten times or more. The J gene is TRBJ1-2, the V gene TRBV28; D call uncertain. From germline, CDR1 is MDHEN and CDR2 SYDVKM. This CDR3 contains 14 residues. Between the trimmed V and J ends, which lost 3 bases and 0 bases, there was a span of 8 bases. This CDR3 reads CASSFGSTNYGYTF. The DNA for the CDR3 is TGTGCCAGCAGTTTCGGCTCCACTAACTATGGCTACACCTTC.

V usage is TRBV28 and J usage is TRBJ2-3, with 7 bases matching TRBD1. Germline V gene sequence: CDR1 MDHEN, CDR2 SYDVKM. The trim removed 2 bases at V and 2 bases at J, leaving 7 bases unmatched. The length of the CDR3 is 16 residues. This chain's CDR3 is CASSLVGTADTDTQYF. CDR3 nucleotide sequence: TGTGCCAGCAGTTTAGTCGGGACAGCGGACACAGATACGCAGTATTTT.

The rearrangement joins TRBV18 to TRBJ2-2; 8 nucleotides align to TRBD2. Germline V lookup: CDR1 KGHSH, CDR2 LQKENI. The CDR3 loop spans 16 amino acids. V lost 3 bases, J lost 5 bases, and 8 bases stayed unmatched. In DNA, the CDR3 is TGTGCCAGCTCACCGCAAGCAACGGGGGGGACCGGGGAGCTGTTTTTT. Amino acid sequence: CASSPQATGGTGELFF.

The J gene is TRBJ1-5, the V gene TRBV4-2, with 11 nucleotides matching TRBD1. Germline V gives CDR1 LGHNA, CDR2 YNFKEQ. This CDR3 is 17 amino acids long. V lost 1 base and J lost 5; bases outside the gene matches: 7. This CDR3 is CASSQGAGTGGYQPQHF. The CDR3, as DNA: TGTGCCAGCAGCCAAGGGGCCGGGACAGGGGGTTATCAGCCCCAGCATTTT.

This clonotype was picked up many times. The chain recombines TRBV20-1 with TRBJ2-7; D perhaps matches TRBD1 (6 bases). CDR1 and CDR2 (germline): DFQATT, SNEGSKA (reference sequence). The CDR3 totals 14 residues. The germline V and J ends were trimmed by 3 bases and 4 bases, with 16 bases remaining between them. CDR3 sequence: CSASWTEAVYEQYF. CDR3 in DNA: TGCAGTGCTAGTTGGACAGAAGCAGTATACGAGCAGTACTTC.

This clonotype was seen at least ten times. The DNA of the CDR3 is TGTGCCTGGAGTTTCCGGACAGGGAGATATTCACCCCTCCACTTT. Protein: CAWSFRTGRYSPLHF. The chain employs TRBV30 and TRBJ1-6, with TRBD1 identical over 8 bases. CDR1 and CDR2 (germline): GTSNPN, SVGIG (reference sequence). The CDR3 length is 15 residues. The V segment lost 2 bases and the J segment 8 bases; nucleotides outside the gene matches: 8.

This clonotype was detected a few times. The chain is built from TRBV2 and TRBJ1-1, with TRBD1 identical over 7 bases. This CDR3 is built from 13 residues. V was clipped by 6 bases and J by 7 bases; unmatched bases: 8. Germline V gene lookup returns CDR1 SNHLY and CDR2 FYNNEI. CDR3 in amino acids: CASSRQGRGEAFF. The CDR3, as DNA: TGTGCCAGCAGCCGACAGGGACGGGGTGAAGCTTTCTTT.